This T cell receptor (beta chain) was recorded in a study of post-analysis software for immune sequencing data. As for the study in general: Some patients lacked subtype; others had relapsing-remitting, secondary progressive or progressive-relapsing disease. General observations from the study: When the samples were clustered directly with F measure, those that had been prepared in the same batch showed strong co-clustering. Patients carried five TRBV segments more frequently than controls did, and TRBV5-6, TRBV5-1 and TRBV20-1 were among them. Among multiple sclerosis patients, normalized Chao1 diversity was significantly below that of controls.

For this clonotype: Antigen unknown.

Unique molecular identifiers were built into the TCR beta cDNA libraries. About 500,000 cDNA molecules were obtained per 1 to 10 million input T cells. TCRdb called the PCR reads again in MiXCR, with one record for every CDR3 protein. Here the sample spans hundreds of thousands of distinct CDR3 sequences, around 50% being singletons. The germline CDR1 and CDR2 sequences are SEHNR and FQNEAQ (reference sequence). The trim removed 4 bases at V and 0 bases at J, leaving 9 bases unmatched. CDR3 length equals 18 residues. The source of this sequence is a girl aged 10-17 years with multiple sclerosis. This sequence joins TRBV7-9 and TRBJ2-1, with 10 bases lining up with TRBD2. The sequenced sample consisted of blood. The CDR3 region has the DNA TGTGCCAGCAGCTCGACTAGCGGGCTGAGCCGCTCCTACAATGAGCAGTTCTTC. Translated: CASSSTSGLSRSYNEQFF.